The 14 T cell receptor beta chains reported below all come from one sample, sequenced in a study of siplizumab effects on memory and regulatory T cells. Here immunoSEQ multiplex PCR was the method, and the copy in TCRdb shows in-frame clones only, minus some. The sample carries about 100,000 clones, roughly 94% recorded once. The sample taken for sequencing was non-Treg CD4+ T cells sorted from blood. These receptor sequences come from a human donor in good health.

The chain combines TRBV19 with TRBJ2-7, with unresolved D. CDR3 length: 12 residues. V lost 4 bases to trimming and J lost 4 bases, with 8 bases between them. CDR1 LNHDA and CDR2 SQIVND come from the germline V gene (reference sequence). In DNA form, the CDR3 reads TGTGCCAGTAGTAATGGAAGGTACGAGCAGTACTTC. Translated: CASSNGRYEQYF.

In this sample, this clone turned up once. The chain is built from TRBV6-1 and TRBJ2-3; 7 nucleotides agree with TRBD1. CDR1 is MNHNS and CDR2 is SASEGT in the germline V gene. Trimming took 6 bases from V and 4 from J; bases not matched to a gene: 10. This CDR3 spans 15 amino acids. The CDR3 region has the DNA TGTGCCAGCAGCCGTCAAGAGGGACAGCCAGATACGCAGTATTTT. This encodes CASSRQEGQPDTQYF.

This sequence joins TRBV6-5 and TRBJ2-1; D call uncertain. CDR3 length equals 14 residues. The germline V and J ends were trimmed by 4 bases and 9 bases, with 16 bases remaining between them. Looked up from germline, CDR1 is MNHEY and CDR2 is SVGAGI. The CDR3 bases are TGTGCCAGCAGTTTGAACCCCCCCTTTGGTGAGCAGTTCTTC. Amino acids: CASSLNPPFGEQFF.

The rearrangement joins TRBV28 to TRBJ2-2; 11 nucleotides align to TRBD2. This CDR3 is built from 13 residues. Germline CDR1 is MDHEN and CDR2 is SYDVKM. Trimming cost V 10 bases and J 5 bases; bases outside gene matches: 3. The CDR3 loop reads CAILAGGTGELFF. CDR3 nucleotides: TGTGCCATCCTAGCGGGAGGTACCGGGGAGCTGTTTTTT.

The V gene is TRBV5-6, the J gene TRBJ1-2; 7 positions match TRBD1. This CDR3 region has 14 residues. Germline values: CDR1 SGHDT, CDR2 YYEEEE. J was trimmed by 3 bases and V by 4 bases; bases with no gene match: 6. CDR3 amino acids: CASSQLTGDYGYTF. The CDR3 coding sequence is TGTGCCAGCAGCCAACTCACAGGGGACTATGGCTACACCTTC.

This sequence joins TRBV4-1 and TRBJ2-5; 7 positions match TRBD1. This CDR3 spans 20 amino acids. Germline CDR1 and CDR2: MGHRA and YSYEKL. The trim removed 1 base at V and 7 bases at J, leaving 24 bases unmatched. DNA for the CDR3: TGCGCCAGCAGCCAAGCACAGGGGACCCCCATACCGCTAGGGTTGGGGACCCAGTACTTC. Translating it yields CASSQAQGTPIPLGLGTQYF.

CDR3 in amino acids: CARSLATGAWNQPQHF. The CDR3 DNA is TGTGCCAGAAGCTTAGCGACAGGGGCCTGGAATCAGCCCCAGCATTTT. The genes are TRBV5-3 and TRBJ1-5, with 8 positions matching TRBD1. TRBV5-3 is classed as an ORF, of uncertain function. Unmatched junction bases numbered 8, after V lost 2 bases and J lost 4 bases. This CDR3 comprises 16 residues.

As regards this clone: An end of the junction differs from the germline gene, which may be a read error. The V call is TRBV28, the J call TRBJ2-5; tentatively, D is TRBD2 (5 bases). The CDR3 totals 11 residues. CDR1 and CDR2 (germline): MDHEN, SYDVKM. The CDR3 DNA is TGTGCCAGCAGTTTCATCGGAGGAAAGGACTTC. As protein: CASSFIGGKDF.

A few counts support this clone. The chain combines TRBV29-1 with TRBJ1-2; D is unresolved. Germline CDR1 and CDR2: SQVTM and ANQGSEA. V lost 5 bases and J lost 8, with 6 bases in between. CDR3 size: 9 residues. The CDR3 coding sequence is TGCAGCGTTCGACCCGGCTACACCTTC. This gives the protein CSVRPGYTF.

The chain carries TRBV19 and TRBJ1-5; TRBD1 might be the D (6 bases). The CDR3 totals 15 residues. Germline CDR1 LNHDA, CDR2 SQIVND (reference sequence). V was cut by 10 bases and J by 4 bases, with 20 bases left in between. The CDR3 DNA reads TGTGCCATCAACCCCAACAGGGTCCGTAATCAGCCCCAGCATTTT. Protein sequence: CAINPNRVRNQPQHF.

The chain links TRBV11-2 to TRBJ1-5; D unclear. Germline values: CDR1 SGHAT, CDR2 FQNNGV. V lost 1 base and J 0 bases, leaving 10 bases between the germline ends. The CDR3 spans 16 residues. In DNA, the CDR3 is TGTGCCAGCAGCTTAGGTCTGCACCATAGCAATCAGCCCCAGCATTTT. Its protein is CASSLGLHHSNQPQHF.

The chain recombines TRBV7-3 with TRBJ2-3; 10 bases match TRBD2. Germline V gene data show CDR1 as SGHTA and CDR2 as FQGTGA. The J segment lost 5 bases and the V segment lost 5 bases, leaving 7 bases of the junction unmatched. The CDR3 has 15 residues. CDR3 in amino acids: CASSPSGRAVDTQYF. CDR3 DNA sequence: TGTGCCAGCAGCCCGAGCGGGAGGGCCGTAGATACGCAGTATTTT.

The V call is TRBV7-2, the J call TRBJ2-7, with 15 bases lining up with TRBD2. Germline-derived CDR1 and CDR2 are SGHTA and FQGNSA. This CDR3 has 17 amino acids. After removal of 8 bases from V and 4 bases from J, the junction contained 12 bases not matched to a gene. The CDR3 DNA sequence: TGTGCCAGCTCCAAAGGGACTAGCGGGGGGATTGGGTACGAGCAGTACTTC. This codes for CASSKGTSGGIGYEQYF.

The chain has TRBV7-2 and TRBJ2-7; D might be TRBD2 (6 bases). The V end was cut by 2 bases, the J end by 5 bases, with 13 bases between. The CDR3 is 14 amino acids. Germline lookup yields CDR1 SGHTA and CDR2 FQGNSA. The DNA of the CDR3 is TGTGCCAGCAGCTTAAGTCGGGGGAGCGACGAGCAGTACTTC. Protein sequence: CASSLSRGSDEQYF.